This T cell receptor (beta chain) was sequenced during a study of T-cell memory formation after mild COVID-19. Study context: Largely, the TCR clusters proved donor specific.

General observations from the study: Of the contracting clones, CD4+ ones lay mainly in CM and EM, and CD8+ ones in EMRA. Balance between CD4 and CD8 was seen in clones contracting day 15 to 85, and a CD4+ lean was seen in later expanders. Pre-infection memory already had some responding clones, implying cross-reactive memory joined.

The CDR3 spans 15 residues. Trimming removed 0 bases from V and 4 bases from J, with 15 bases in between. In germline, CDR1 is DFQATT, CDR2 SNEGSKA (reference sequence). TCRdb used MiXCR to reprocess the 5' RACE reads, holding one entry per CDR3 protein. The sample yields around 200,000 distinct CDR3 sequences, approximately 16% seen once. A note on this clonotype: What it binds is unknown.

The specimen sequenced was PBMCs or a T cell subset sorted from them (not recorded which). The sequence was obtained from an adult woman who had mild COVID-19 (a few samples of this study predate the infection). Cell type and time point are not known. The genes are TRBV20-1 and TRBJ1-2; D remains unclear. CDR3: CSARDPLGITYGYTF. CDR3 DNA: TGCAGTGCTAGAGATCCCCTAGGAATCACCTATGGCTACACCTTC.